Below are 29 T cell receptor beta chains sequenced from a single sample in a study of immune cell composition in non-small cell lung cancer. Only in-frame clones appear in the TCRdb table, and some are missing; sequencing was by immunoSEQ multiplex PCR. Among roughly 14,000 clones listed, 55% to 70% were seen once. Sequencing was performed on lung tumor tissue. The source of these receptors is a human donor with non-small cell lung cancer.

The chain recombines TRBV7-9 with TRBJ1-1, with 9 nucleotides matching TRBD1. Trimming cost V 4 bases and J 1 base; bases outside gene matches: 4. This CDR3 spans 15 amino acids. Germline V gene lookup returns CDR1 SEHNR and CDR2 FQNEAQ (reference sequence). DNA of the CDR3: TGTGCCAGCAGCTCCCAGGACAGGGGGAACACTGAAGCTTTCTTT. Translation gives CASSSQDRGNTEAFF.

DNA of the CDR3: TGTGCCAGCAGTACTGGGACAGCTCAAGAGACCCAGTACTTC. Protein sequence: CASSTGTAQETQYF. V and J are TRBV25-1 and TRBJ2-5; 7 nucleotides match TRBD1. Unmatched junction bases numbered 5, after V lost 5 bases and J lost 2 bases. Germline lookup yields CDR1 MGHDK and CDR2 SYGVNS. The CDR3 consists of 14 residues. Using reference TRBV25-1 and TRBJ2-5 for the parts outside the CDR3, the full variable domain is EADIYQTPRYLVIGTGKKITLECSQTMGHDKMYWYQQDPGMELHLIHYSYGVNSTEKGDLSSESTVSRIRTEHFPLTLESARPSHTSQYLCASSTGTAQETQYFGPGTRLLVL.

The chain carries TRBV19 and TRBJ2-2; TRBD2 aligns across 9 bases. The ends lost 1 base at V and 1 base at J; junction bases unmatched: 4. Germline values: CDR1 LNHDA, CDR2 SQIVND (reference sequence). This CDR3 spans 17 amino acids. CDR3 in DNA: TGTGCCAGTAGTATAGGGCTAGCGGGGCGGAACACCGGGGAGCTGTTTTTT. Its protein is CASSIGLAGRNTGELFF.

CDR3 region: CASSLVASGGNEQFF. The CDR3 region has the DNA TGTGCCAGCAGCTTAGTGGCTAGCGGGGGTAATGAGCAGTTCTTC. This chain joins TRBV11-2 and TRBJ2-1, with 10 bases aligning to TRBD2. The V segment lost 1 base and the J segment 7 bases; nucleotides outside the gene matches: 4. The CDR3 length is 15 residues. Germline V CDR1 and CDR2: SGHAT, FQNNGV.

A few counts support this clone. The CDR3 loop reads CASSLEGRGYGYTF. The CDR3 DNA reads as TGCGCCAGCAGCTTGGAGGGCAGGGGCTATGGCTACACCTTC. The genes are TRBV5-1 and TRBJ1-2, with D maybe TRBD1 (6 bases). Germline CDR1 SGHRS, CDR2 YFSETQ. The CDR3 runs to 14 residues. V was shortened by 0 bases and J by 4 bases, with 10 bases between the two germline ends.

As DNA, the CDR3 is TGTGCCAGCAGCTTGGGATTGAGGACAGGGGGTTCAGAGCAGTACTTC. This codes for CASSLGLRTGGSEQYF. The chain carries TRBV5-6 and TRBJ2-7, with TRBD1 identical over 10 bases. Germline CDR1 SGHDT, CDR2 YYEEEE. This CDR3 spans 16 amino acids. Trimming removed 0 bases from V and 7 bases from J; junction bases left unmatched: 10.

This clone came up once. J is TRBJ1-2 and V is TRBV6-5; no clear D gene. This CDR3 has 13 amino acids. Germline CDR1 reads MNHEY; CDR2 reads SVGAGI. The V end was cut by 6 bases, the J end by 3 bases, with 11 bases between. This CDR3 reads CASRARLHYGYTF. CDR3 bases: TGTGCCAGCAGAGCCCGACTTCACTATGGCTACACCTTC.

Turning to this clone: Other DNA sequences in the sample encode the same CDR3. The chain recombines TRBV5-1 with TRBJ2-3, with 11 bases that match TRBD2. The CDR3 is made up of 15 amino acids. CDR1 SGHRS and CDR2 YFSETQ come from the germline V gene. Trimming cost V 2 bases and J 3 bases; bases outside gene matches: 2. The DNA of the CDR3 is TGCGCCAGCAGCTTAGCTAGCGGGGGGACAGATACGCAGTATTTT. It translates to CASSLASGGTDTQYF.

The rearrangement uses TRBV5-1 and TRBJ2-3; 9 bases map to TRBD2. Germline lookup yields CDR1 SGHRS and CDR2 YFSETQ. The CDR3 contains 16 residues. V shed 0 bases, J shed 2 bases, and the junction held 4 bases outside the gene matches. CDR3 nucleotides: TGCGCCAGCAGCTTGGTGGCGGGGGGGTACACAGATACGCAGTATTTT. Protein product: CASSLVAGGYTDTQYF.

The chain has TRBV6-1 and TRBJ1-2; the D gene is possibly TRBD1 (6 bases). V was clipped by 3 bases and J by 7 bases, with 18 bases between them. From germline, CDR1 is MNHNS and CDR2 SASEGT. CDR3 length equals 15 residues. The CDR3, as DNA: TGTGCCAGCAGTGACTACGCCGCCAGGGGAAGTGGCTACACCTTC. Encoded protein: CASSDYAARGSGYTF.

This chain uses TRBV19 with TRBJ2-1; 8 nucleotides align to TRBD1. The germline V gene encodes CDR1 LNHDA and CDR2 SQIVND (reference sequence). This CDR3 is 15 amino acids long. Losses at the gene ends were 5 bases for V and 5 bases for J; bases not matched to a gene: 8. The CDR3 region has the DNA TGTGCCAGTAGTGGGCCGACAGGGGCCCACAATGAGCAGTTCTTC. Translating gives CASSGPTGAHNEQFF.

This clone was seen only a few times. The chain links TRBV2 to TRBJ1-1; 7 nucleotides line up with TRBD1. Germline CDR1 is SNHLY and CDR2 is FYNNEI. The CDR3 totals 14 residues. V was clipped by 6 bases and J by 4 bases; unmatched bases: 8. For the CDR3, the DNA is TGTGCCAGCAGACCCGGGACAGTAGGCACTGAAGCTTTCTTT. Translating gives CASRPGTVGTEAFF.

The gene calls are TRBV27 and TRBJ1-1; D is uncertain. Trimming shortened V by 1 base and J by 0 bases, and 12 bases separated the two germline ends. From germline, CDR1 is MNHEY and CDR2 SMNVEV (reference sequence). The CDR3 has 16 residues. CDR3 nucleotide sequence: TGTGCCAGCAGTTTATACGTGCCGCACATGAACACTGAAGCTTTCTTT. Protein product: CASSLYVPHMNTEAFF.

This clone was detected once. J is TRBJ1-1 and V is TRBV6-5; TRBD1 might be the D (6 bases). Deletions cut 6 bases from V and 9 bases from J, with 14 bases between. The CDR3 totals 12 residues. Per germline, CDR1 MNHEY and CDR2 SVGAGI. The CDR3 sequence: CASRGAQGKAFF. As DNA, the CDR3 is TGTGCCAGCAGGGGCGCGCAGGGGAAAGCTTTCTTT.

This clone was detected only once. The J gene is TRBJ2-7, the V gene TRBV2, with D tentatively TRBD1 (5 bases). CDR3 length equals 13 residues. Germline loops: CDR1 SNHLY, CDR2 FYNNEI. V shed 1 base and J shed 8 bases, with 12 bases lying between them. The CDR3 here is CASSEEQGGKQYF. DNA of the CDR3: TGTGCCAGCAGTGAAGAGCAGGGTGGTAAGCAGTACTTC.

The chain links TRBV18 to TRBJ1-6; D is unclear. The CDR3 spans 15 residues. V was trimmed by 5 bases and J by 3 bases, leaving 11 bases between them. Per germline, CDR1 KGHSH and CDR2 LQKENI. The CDR3 loop reads CASSGSGDYNSPLHF. The DNA for the CDR3 is TGTGCCAGCTCAGGGAGTGGGGACTATAATTCACCCCTCCACTTT.

This clone came up once. This chain links TRBV14 with TRBJ1-6; D is uncertain. Germline loops: CDR1 SGHDN, CDR2 FVKESK. The V gene lost 1 base and the J gene lost 8 bases, with 9 bases spanning the gap. CDR3 size: 14 residues. The CDR3 bases are TGTGCCAGCAGCCAAGGACGGACTCATTCACCCCTCCACTTT. Translating it yields CASSQGRTHSPLHF.

The chain couples TRBV7-9 to TRBJ1-1; D gene unclear. The germline CDR1 and CDR2 sequences are SEHNR and FQNEAQ (reference sequence). The V end lost 5 bases, the J end lost 0 bases, and 10 bases lay between the germline ends. The CDR3 runs 14 residues. CDR3 in DNA: TGTGCCAGCAGCCGAGGGTTAATGAACACTGAAGCTTTCTTT. Protein sequence: CASSRGLMNTEAFF.

The chain joins TRBV7-2 to TRBJ2-7; 9 bases agree with TRBD1. The germline CDR1 and CDR2 sequences are SGHTA and FQGNSA. This CDR3 comprises 15 residues. J gave up 9 bases and V 5 bases, and 14 bases lay outside the gene matches. The CDR3 loop reads CASSHPPGQGRVQYF. The CDR3 DNA reads as TGTGCCAGCAGCCACCCTCCGGGACAGGGTCGTGTGCAGTACTTC. The full variable domain, its missing parts supplied by reference TRBV7-2 and TRBJ2-7, is GAGVSQSPSNKVTEKGKDVELRCDPISGHTALYWYRQSLGQGLEFLIYFQGNSAPDKSGLPSDRFSAERTGGSVSTLTIQRTQQEDSAVYLCASSHPPGQGRVQYFGPGTRLTVT.

The CDR3 region is CASSVVEGRLAGYTF. The CDR3 nucleotides read TGTGCCAGCAGCGTAGTGGAGGGGCGCCTTGCTGGCTACACCTTC. This sequence joins TRBV9 and TRBJ1-2; possibly TRBD1 for D (5 bases). V lost 0 bases, J lost 7 bases, and 16 bases lay in between. The germline CDR1 and CDR2 sequences are SGDLS and YYNGEE. This CDR3 contains 15 residues.

This sequence joins TRBV5-4 and TRBJ2-5; 8 nucleotides line up with TRBD2. Germline V lookup: CDR1 SGHNT, CDR2 YYREEE (reference sequence). The CDR3 covers 16 residues. Trimming at V came to 0 bases and at J to 0 bases, leaving 4 bases not matched to a gene. CDR3 sequence (DNA): TGTGCCAGCAGCTTGGGACTAGCGATGAACCAAGAGACCCAGTACTTC. Protein sequence: CASSLGLAMNQETQYF.

This clone showed up just once. The CDR3 is CASSVQEKTQYF. The CDR3 DNA reads as TGTGCCAGCAGTGTACAGGAGAAGACCCAGTACTTC. The chain recombines TRBV5-4 with TRBJ2-5; D is perhaps TRBD1 (5 bases). Germline assignment: CDR1 SGHNT and CDR2 YYREEE (reference sequence). The CDR3 extends over 12 amino acids. V lost 5 bases and J lost 6, with 11 bases in between.

This clone was recorded once. The CDR3: CASSQDWLVLTNEQFF. For the CDR3, the DNA is TGCGCCAGCAGCCAAGATTGGCTAGTGTTAACCAATGAGCAGTTCTTC. The chain recombines TRBV4-3 with TRBJ2-1; D remains unclear. Germline values: CDR1 LGHNA, CDR2 YSLEER. The V gene lost 0 bases and the J gene lost 6 bases, with 15 bases spanning the gap. The CDR3 loop spans 16 amino acids.

The chain has TRBV6-1 and TRBJ2-1; 10 bases line up with TRBD2. V lost 6 bases, J lost 15 bases, and 8 bases stayed unmatched. The CDR3 covers 12 residues. Per the germline V gene, CDR1 is MNHNS and CDR2 is SASEGT. CDR3 DNA sequence: TGTGCCAGCAGCCCGGGACTAGCGAGGCGGTTCTTC. This codes for CASSPGLARRFF.

The V call is TRBV12-5, the J call TRBJ1-5; a weak D match, TRBD1 (5 bases). The CDR3 loop spans 14 amino acids. Germline CDR1 is LGHNT and CDR2 is FRNRAP. Trimming shortened V by 6 bases and J by 6 bases, and 15 bases separated the two germline ends. The CDR3, as DNA: TGTGCTAGTGGCGAAGGGGTGGGAAGTCAGCCCCAGCATTTT. Amino acids: CASGEGVGSQPQHF.

This chain joins TRBV27 and TRBJ1-2; TRBD1 aligns across 7 bases. In germline, CDR1 is MNHEY, CDR2 SMNVEV (reference sequence). After removal of 4 bases from V and 8 bases from J, the junction contained 13 bases not matched to a gene. CDR3 length: 15 amino acids. This CDR3 is CASSSGRQGLGGYTF. The CDR3 DNA sequence: TGTGCCAGCAGTTCGGGCCGACAGGGACTGGGGGGCTACACCTTC.

V and J are TRBV5-6 and TRBJ2-2; 10 nucleotides line up with TRBD2. Germline assignment: CDR1 SGHDT and CDR2 YYEEEE. After removal of 0 bases from V and 4 bases from J, the junction contained 6 bases not matched to a gene. The CDR3 loop spans 17 amino acids. CDR3 protein: CASSLALERGGTGELFF. The CDR3 DNA follows: TGTGCCAGCAGCTTGGCCTTAGAGCGGGGGGGCACCGGGGAGCTGTTTTTT. The full variable domain, rest sourced from reference TRBV5-6 and TRBJ2-2, is DAGVTQSPTHLIKTRGQQVTLRCSPKSGHDTVSWYQQALGQGPQFIFQYYEEEERQRGNFPDRFSGHQFPNYSSELNVNALLLGDSALYLCASSLALERGGTGELFFGEGSRLTVL.

This rearrangement joins TRBV15 to TRBJ2-3, with no clear D. The CDR3 runs 14 residues. Germline lookup yields CDR1 LNHNV and CDR2 YYDKDF (reference sequence). Trimming removed 3 bases at V and 6 bases at J, with 13 bases between. The CDR3: CATSSARGWDTQYF. CDR3 coding DNA: TGTGCCACCAGCAGCGCCCGAGGCTGGGATACGCAGTATTTT.

The table lists this clone with a few counts. This chain links TRBV7-9 with TRBJ2-7; possibly TRBD1 for D (5 bases). V lost 5 bases and J lost 3, with 8 bases in between. The CDR3 extends over 12 amino acids. In germline, CDR1 is SEHNR, CDR2 FQNEAQ (reference sequence). CDR3 region: CASSRQNYEQYF. The DNA of the CDR3 is TGTGCCAGCAGCAGACAGAACTACGAGCAGTACTTC.